This is a list of T cell receptor beta chains from one sample in a study of blood T cells in healthy people across ages. TCRdb redid the calling of the 5' RACE reads with MiXCR, one entry per CDR3 protein. The sample has 1.5 million or so distinct CDR3 sequences; less than 45% are singletons. Sequencing was done on a sample of blood. The receptors come from a young woman in good health. Both conserved end residues are part of each CDR3. A D gene is named only where the DNA matches it firmly. The size entry is marked missing in some rows and otherwise reads once, few, many or a size class.

D: TRBD1; V: TRBV3-1; size: -; J: TRBJ2-1; CDR3: CASSPTSGTGDSKEQFF; DNA: TGTGCCAGCAGCCCTACCTCAGGGACAGGCGATTCAAAGGAGCAGTTCTTC
D: -; V: TRBV3-1; size: -; J: TRBJ2-5; CDR3: CASSQELRETQYF; DNA: TGTGCCAGCAGCCAAGAACTCAGAGAGACCCAGTACTTC
D: TRBD1; V: TRBV29-1; size: -; J: TRBJ2-3; CDR3: CSVSDRGPTDTQYF; DNA: TGCAGCGTCTCCGACAGGGGGCCGACAGATACGCAGTATTTT
D: -; V: TRBV28; size: once; J: TRBJ2-2; CDR3: CASRPHGFPTNTGELFF; DNA: TGTGCCAGCAGGCCCCACGGCTTCCCTACGAACACCGGGGAGCTGTTTTTT
D: TRBD2; V: TRBV24-1; size: few; J: TRBJ2-1; CDR3: CATSDARLAGGNNEQFF; DNA: TGTGCCACCAGTGATGCCCGACTAGCGGGGGGGAACAATGAGCAGTTCTTC
D: -; V: TRBV12-3/TRBV12-4; size: -; J: TRBJ2-3; CDR3: CASSLRRHKDMQYF; DNA: TGTGCCAGCAGTTTAAGGCGTCATAAGGATATGCAGTATTTT
D: TRBD2; V: TRBV5-1; size: -; J: TRBJ2-7; CDR3: CASSLGGGETSYEQYF; DNA: TGCGCCAGCAGCTTGGGGGGGGGAGAAACGTCCTACGAGCAGTACTTC
D: -; V: TRBV6-1; size: few; J: TRBJ1-2; CDR3: CASSEAIRNYGYTF; DNA: TGTGCCAGCAGTGAAGCGATCCGGAACTATGGCTACACCTTC
D: -; V: TRBV25-1; size: -; J: TRBJ2-1; CDR3: CATAIYNEQFF; DNA: TGTGCCACCGCTATCTACAATGAGCAGTTCTTC
D: -; V: TRBV7-3; size: few; J: TRBJ2-1; CDR3: CASSLTKNEQFF; DNA: TGTGCCAGCAGCTTAACGAAAAATGAGCAGTTCTTC
D: TRBD2; V: TRBV3-1; size: -; J: TRBJ2-5; CDR3: CASSPGLEIYMETQYF; DNA: TGTGCCAGCAGCCCAGGACTAGAGATTTACATGGAGACCCAGTACTTC
D: TRBD1; V: TRBV20-1; size: once; J: TRBJ2-7; CDR3: CSATGTGYYEQYF; DNA: TGCAGTGCTACCGGGACAGGGTACTACGAGCAGTACTTC
D: -; V: TRBV4-3; size: -; J: TRBJ1-5; CDR3: CASSQDGDSGQPQHF; DNA: TGCGCCAGCAGCCAAGATGGGGACTCGGGTCAGCCCCAGCATTTT
D: TRBD1; V: TRBV2; size: few; J: TRBJ2-6; CDR3: CASSDVRGPGANVLTF; DNA: TGTGCCAGCAGTGATGTCAGGGGGCCTGGGGCCAACGTCCTGACTTTC
D: TRBD1; V: TRBV5-1; size: -; J: TRBJ1-5; CDR3: CASSLSGTENQPQHF; DNA: TGCGCCAGCAGCTTGTCTGGGACAGAAAATCAGCCCCAGCATTTT
D: -; V: TRBV6-5; size: -; J: TRBJ2-1; CDR3: CASGVDGGKYNEQFF; DNA: TGTGCCAGTGGGGTCGACGGGGGAAAATACAATGAGCAGTTCTTC
D: -; V: TRBV7-8; size: -; J: TRBJ1-2; CDR3: CASSFRVNYGYTF; DNA: TGTGCCAGCAGTTTCAGAGTAAACTATGGCTACACCTTC
D: -; V: TRBV7-3; size: few; J: TRBJ2-2; CDR3: CASSLVDSTGELFF; DNA: TGTGCCAGCAGCTTAGTGGACAGTACCGGGGAGCTGTTTTTT
D: -; V: TRBV3-1; size: -; J: TRBJ1-6; CDR3: CASSPTPEVNSPLHF; DNA: TGTGCCAGCAGCCCGACGCCCGAAGTAAACTCACCTCTCCACTTT
D: -; V: TRBV7-2; size: many; J: TRBJ2-1; CDR3: CASSLVGGIYNEQFF; DNA: TGTGCCAGCAGCTTAGTGGGGGGTATTTACAATGAGCAGTTCTTC
D: TRBD1; V: TRBV12-3/TRBV12-4; size: -; J: TRBJ1-2; CDR3: CASSPYIGTGGGDYTF; DNA: TGTGCCAGCAGCCCCTACATCGGGACAGGGGGTGGTGACTACACCTTC
D: TRBD2; V: TRBV24-1; size: -; J: TRBJ2-1; CDR3: CATSDPTSGGRLFF; DNA: TGTGCCACCAGTGACCCGACTAGCGGGGGCCGGTTGTTCTTC
D: -; V: TRBV16; size: -; J: TRBJ1-4; CDR3: CASSQSSAGLNEKLFF; DNA: TGTGCCAGCAGCCAATCCAGTGCAGGCCTAAATGAAAAACTGTTTTTT
D: -; V: TRBV5-1; size: many; J: TRBJ1-1; CDR3: CASSLGPGNTEAFF; DNA: TGTGCCAGCAGTTTAGGGCCGGGGAACACTGAAGCTTTCTTT
D: -; V: TRBV7-9; size: -; J: TRBJ1-1; CDR3: CASSLNIGTEAFF; DNA: TGTGCCAGCAGCTTAAACATCGGCACTGAAGCTTTCTTT
D: -; V: TRBV7-2; size: few; J: TRBJ2-7; CDR3: CASRLRGNSYEQYF; DNA: TGTGCCAGCAGACTCCGCGGGAACTCCTACGAGCAGTACTTC
D: -; V: TRBV9; size: -; J: TRBJ1-5; CDR3: CASSVASDSNQPQHF; DNA: TGTGCCAGCAGCGTAGCTTCAGATAGCAATCAGCCCCAGCATTTT
D: TRBD1; V: TRBV3-1; size: -; J: TRBJ2-6; CDR3: CASSQDGGQVYSGANVLTF; DNA: TGTGCCAGCAGCCAAGATGGGGGACAGGTTTACTCTGGGGCCAACGTCCTGACTTTC
D: -; V: TRBV28; size: few; J: TRBJ1-5; CDR3: CASSLPVGQSNQPQHF; DNA: TGTGCCAGCAGTTTGCCTGTGGGTCAAAGTAATCAGCCCCAGCATTTT
D: TRBD1; V: TRBV4-2; size: -; J: TRBJ1-1; CDR3: CASSYGQGASNTEAFF; DNA: TGTGCCAGCAGCTATGGACAGGGGGCGTCGAACACTGAAGCTTTCTTT
D: -; V: TRBV19; size: -; J: TRBJ2-3; CDR3: CASKVTSLADTQYF; DNA: TGTGCCAGTAAGGTGACATCGCTCGCAGATACGCAGTATTTT
D: TRBD1; V: TRBV3-1; size: -; J: TRBJ1-1; CDR3: CASSSSRQGGTEAFF; DNA: TGTGCCAGCAGCTCGAGCAGACAGGGGGGGACTGAAGCTTTCTTT
D: -; V: TRBV20-1; size: -; J: TRBJ2-5; CDR3: CSARDPVVGPETQYF; DNA: TGCAGTGCTAGAGATCCTGTGGTGGGGCCAGAGACCCAGTACTTC
D: -; V: TRBV27; size: few; J: TRBJ2-6; CDR3: CASKVKPGANVLTF; DNA: TGTGCCAGCAAGGTAAAGCCTGGGGCCAACGTCCTGACTTTC
D: TRBD1; V: TRBV7-6; size: -; J: TRBJ1-2; CDR3: CASSLEGDRGYGYTF; DNA: TGTGCCAGCAGCTTAGAAGGGGACAGGGGCTATGGCTACACCTTC
D: -; V: TRBV12-3/TRBV12-4; size: -; J: TRBJ1-4; CDR3: CASSRTTPEKLFF; DNA: TGTGCCAGCAGTCGGACCACCCCCGAAAAACTGTTTTTT
D: TRBD2; V: TRBV29-1; size: -; J: TRBJ2-3; CDR3: CSVENWGSGGTLGDTQYF; DNA: TGCAGCGTTGAAAATTGGGGTAGCGGGGGTACATTGGGAGATACGCAGTATTTT
D: -; V: TRBV2; size: few; J: TRBJ1-5; CDR3: CASSERQMNSNQPQHF; DNA: TGTGCCAGCAGTGAGCGACAGATGAATAGCAATCAGCCCCAGCATTTT
D: -; V: TRBV3-1; size: few; J: TRBJ1-2; CDR3: CASSQDRRSSGTF; DNA: TGTGCCAGTAGCCAAGATCGAAGATCGTCTGGCACCTTC
D: -; V: TRBV7-2; size: -; J: TRBJ1-3; CDR3: CASSPRWGNTIYF; DNA: TGTGCCAGCAGCCCCCGGTGGGGAAACACCATATATTTT
D: TRBD1; V: TRBV29-1; size: few; J: TRBJ2-3; CDR3: CSGLDRASTDTQYF; DNA: TGCAGCGGATTGGACAGGGCTAGCACAGATACGCAGTATTTT
D: -; V: TRBV20-1; size: few; J: TRBJ2-1; CDR3: CSARFRGNEQFF; DNA: TGCAGTGCTAGATTCAGGGGAAATGAGCAGTTCTTC
D: -; V: TRBV27; size: -; J: TRBJ2-7; CDR3: CASRPLNWDFSHEQYF; DNA: TGTGCCAGCAGGCCTCTCAACTGGGACTTCTCCCACGAGCAGTACTTC
D: TRBD2; V: TRBV4-1; size: few; J: TRBJ2-1; CDR3: CASSLFGLASNEQFF; DNA: TGCGCCAGCAGCCTATTCGGACTAGCGTCAAATGAGCAGTTCTTC